This T cell receptor (beta chain) was captured by sequencing in a study of beta chain features in type 1 diabetes. Points from the study as a whole: TCRB CDR3s from Type 1 diabetes patients were moderately but significantly shorter in all four CD4+ subsets.

cDNA synthesis used the whole RNA isolate, giving expressed TCRB sequences. The assay was immunoSEQ multiplex PCR, and TCRdb's table has in-frame clones only and misses some. Of more than 550,000 clones in the sample, roughly an eighth were seen once. This CDR3 has 15 residues. CDR1 is SGHRS and CDR2 is YFSETQ in the germline V gene. Trimming pared 3 bases from V and 3 bases from J, leaving 15 bases between. A sort by CD45RO/CCR7/CD25/CD127/CD95/CD27 yielded CD4+ naive, central memory, regulatory and stem cell-like memory cells. This clone was detected only a few times. Its antigen is still unknown. Material for sequencing was naive CD4+ T cells from blood. This TCR came from a man aged 18 to 35 with type 1 diabetes. V gene TRBV5-1 combines with J gene TRBJ2-5, with D unresolved. The CDR3 coding sequence is TGCGCCAGCAGCTGGCCGGACGGAATGGAAGAGACCCAGTACTTC. It is translated as CASSWPDGMEETQYF. Full variable domain (missing parts from reference TRBV5-1 and TRBJ2-5): KAGVTQTPRYLIKTRGQQVTLSCSPISGHRSVSWYQQTPGQGLQFLFEYFSETQRNKGNFPGRFSGRQFSNSRSEMNVSTLELGDSALYLCASSWPDGMEETQYFGPGTRLLVL.